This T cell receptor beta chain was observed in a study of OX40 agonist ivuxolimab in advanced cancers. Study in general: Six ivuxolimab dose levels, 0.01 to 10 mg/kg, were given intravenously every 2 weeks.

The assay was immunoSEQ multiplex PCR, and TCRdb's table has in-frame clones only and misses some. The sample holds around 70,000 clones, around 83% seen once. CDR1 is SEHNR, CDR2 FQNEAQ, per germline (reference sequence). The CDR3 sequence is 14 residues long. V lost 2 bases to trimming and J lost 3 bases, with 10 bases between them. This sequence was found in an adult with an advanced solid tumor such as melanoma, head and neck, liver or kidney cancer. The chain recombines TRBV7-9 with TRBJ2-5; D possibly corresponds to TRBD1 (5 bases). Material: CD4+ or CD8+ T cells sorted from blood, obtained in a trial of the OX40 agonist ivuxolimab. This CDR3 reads CASSLRDSEETQYF. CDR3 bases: TGTGCCAGCAGCTTAAGAGACAGTGAAGAGACCCAGTACTTC. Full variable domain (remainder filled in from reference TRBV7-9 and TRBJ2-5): DTGVSQNPRHKITKRGQNVTFRCDPISEHNRLYWYRQTLGQGPEFLTYFQNEAQLEKSRLLSDRFSAERPKGSFSTLEIQRTEQGDSAMYLCASSLRDSEETQYFGPGTRLLVL.